This note documents a single T cell receptor beta chain sequence. The antigen remains undetermined. This record belongs to a study of T cell responses to AZD1222 COVID-19 vaccine. Whole-study results and caveats: Baseline seropositivity characterized only six AZD1222 recipients. Reportedly, close to half of spike-specific TCRs are directed against unmutated variant regions. Donors, mostly white British, included more females; clonal diversity was possibly underestimated.

Trimming removed 2 bases from V and 2 bases from J, with 7 bases in between. The CDR3 runs to 13 residues. Germline CDR1 reads SGHRS; CDR2 reads YFSETQ. TCRdb's table, derived via immunoSEQ multiplex PCR, lists solely in-frame clones and lacks some. The sample gives some 50,000 clones, around 85% of which show up once; 20% is in the top ten. The V call is TRBV5-1, the J call TRBJ1-1; no clear D gene. The TCR originated in an adult in good health. The material sequenced was peripheral blood, taken on day 0 of MenACWY control vaccination. CDR3 nucleotides: TGCGCCAGCAGCTTACGGCCAAACACTGAAGCTTTCTTT. It specifies CASSLRPNTEAFF. Supplemented by reference TRBV5-1 and TRBJ1-1, the full variable domain reads KAGVTQTPRYLIKTRGQQVTLSCSPISGHRSVSWYQQTPGQGLQFLFEYFSETQRNKGNFPGRFSGRQFSNSRSEMNVSTLELGDSALYLCASSLRPNTEAFFGQGTRLTVV.